Listed below are T cell receptor beta chains from one sample, sequenced in a study of blood T cell repertoires in COVID-19. Only in-frame clones appear in the TCRdb table, and some are missing; sequencing was by immunoSEQ multiplex PCR. The sample includes 180,000 or so clones, more than 75% seen only once; the top ten take over 7.5%. Sequencing was done on a sample of peripheral blood. The receptors stem from a woman aged 65 to 85 with acute or convalescent COVID-19. The CDR3 runs from the conserved cysteine through the conserved F or W. The order of the fields is D gene, CDR3 length, V gene, clone size, J gene, CDR3 protein, CDR3 DNA. D genes are given only for firm matches. The size field is filled for only some rows; it gives once, few, many or a size class.

D: -; length: 15; V: TRBV6-5; size: -; J: TRBJ1-3; CDR3: CASSYLGSSGNTIYF; DNA: TGTGCCAGCAGTTATCTGGGGAGCTCTGGAAACACCATATATTTT
D: -; length: 14; V: TRBV4-3; size: -; J: TRBJ1-5; CDR3: CASSQVTYNQPQHF; DNA: TGCGCCAGCAGCCAAGTTACTTACAATCAGCCCCAGCATTTT
D: -; length: 14; V: TRBV27; size: few; J: TRBJ2-7; CDR3: CASSSDSSSYEQYF; DNA: TGTGCCTCCTCTTCGGACTCGAGCTCCTACGAGCAGTACTTC
D: -; length: 13; V: TRBV12-3/TRBV12-4; size: -; J: TRBJ2-3; CDR3: CASSLLASDTQYF; DNA: TGTGCCAGCAGTTTATTAGCCTCAGATACGCAGTATTTT
D: TRBD2; length: 15; V: TRBV5-1; size: -; J: TRBJ2-7; CDR3: CASSWALTSAYEQYF; DNA: TGCGCCAGCAGCTGGGCGCTGACTAGCGCCTACGAGCAGTACTTC
D: TRBD1; length: 18; V: TRBV28; size: -; J: TRBJ1-5; CDR3: CASSLYRGGLGSNQPQHF; DNA: TGTGCCAGCAGTTTATACAGGGGCGGGCTGGGAAGCAATCAGCCCCAGCATTTT
D: TRBD1; length: 14; V: TRBV5-5; size: -; J: TRBJ2-3; CDR3: CASSSDRAPDTQYF; DNA: TGTGCCAGCAGCTCGGACAGGGCCCCAGATACGCAGTATTTT
D: TRBD1; length: 13; V: TRBV6-2/TRBV6-3; size: -; J: TRBJ1-2; CDR3: CASSPDRGPGYTF; DNA: TGTGCCAGCAGTCCGGACAGGGGGCCGGGCTACACCTTC
D: -; length: 13; V: TRBV27; size: once; J: TRBJ1-4; CDR3: CASSSWLNEKLFF; DNA: TGTGCCAGCAGCTCGTGGCTGAATGAAAAACTGTTTTTT
D: -; length: 16; V: TRBV4-1; size: few; J: TRBJ2-5; CDR3: CASSQDSPLATVTQYF; DNA: TGCGCCAGCAGCCAAGATTCGCCCCTTGCCACAGTGACCCAGTACTTC
D: -; length: 13; V: TRBV5-1; size: -; J: TRBJ2-3; CDR3: CASSKGAQDTQYF; DNA: TGCGCCAGCAGCAAAGGGGCCCAAGATACGCAGTATTTT
D: TRBD1; length: 17; V: TRBV7-9; size: -; J: TRBJ1-6; CDR3: CASSQPPGQGKNSPLHF; DNA: TGTGCCAGCAGCCAACCCCCGGGACAGGGAAAAAATTCACCCCTCCACTTT
D: TRBD2; length: 14; V: TRBV6-6; size: -; J: TRBJ2-5; CDR3: CASNPSGSGKTQYF; DNA: TGTGCCAGCAACCCCAGCGGGAGTGGTAAGACCCAGTACTTC
D: -; length: 18; V: TRBV28; size: -; J: TRBJ1-6; CDR3: CASSLAQGLGSYNSPLHF; DNA: TGTGCCAGCAGTTTGGCTCAGGGATTAGGTTCCTATAATTCACCCCTCCACTTT
D: TRBD1; length: 16; V: TRBV28; size: few; J: TRBJ2-1; CDR3: CASSKAGTGKSNEQFF; DNA: TGTGCCAGCAGTAAAGCCGGGACAGGGAAAAGCAATGAGCAGTTCTTC
D: -; length: 14; V: TRBV5-5; size: -; J: TRBJ2-7; CDR3: CASSLQGLAYEQYF; DNA: TGTGCCAGCAGCTTGCAGGGGCTCGCCTACGAGCAGTACTTC
D: -; length: 14; V: TRBV11-2; size: few; J: TRBJ2-1; CDR3: CASSLDRLGDEQFF; DNA: TGTGCCAGCAGCTTAGATCGACTTGGAGATGAGCAGTTCTTC
D: TRBD1; length: 16; V: TRBV12-5; size: few; J: TRBJ2-5; CDR3: CASGPGTGGVIETQYF; DNA: TGTGCTAGTGGCCCCGGGACAGGGGGTGTCATAGAGACCCAGTACTTC
D: -; length: 14; V: TRBV19; size: once; J: TRBJ2-3; CDR3: CASSLGTNSDTQYF; DNA: TGTGCCAGTAGCCTCGGGACAAACTCAGATACGCAGTATTTT
D: TRBD1; length: 14; V: TRBV7-9; size: once; J: TRBJ1-4; CDR3: CASRPTGEHEKLFF; DNA: TGTGCCAGCAGACCTACAGGGGAACATGAAAAACTGTTTTTT
D: TRBD1; length: 16; V: TRBV4-2; size: -; J: TRBJ1-3; CDR3: CASSQIGQVLGNTIYF; DNA: TGTGCCAGCAGCCAAATCGGACAGGTCCTTGGAAACACCATATATTTT
D: -; length: 16; V: TRBV11-2; size: -; J: TRBJ2-3; CDR3: CASSAGWTPSTDTQYF; DNA: TGTGCCAGCAGCGCCGGTTGGACACCTAGCACAGATACGCAGTATTTT
D: -; length: 11; V: TRBV12-3/TRBV12-4; size: once; J: TRBJ2-5; CDR3: CASSYQETQYF; DNA: TGTGCCAGCAGCTACCAAGAGACCCAGTACTTC
D: TRBD1; length: 15; V: TRBV6-5; size: -; J: TRBJ1-6; CDR3: CASSLTGVRGSPLHF; DNA: TGTGCCAGCAGTCTGACAGGGGTACGTGGTTCACCCCTCCACTTT
D: TRBD1; length: 17; V: TRBV5-4; size: few; J: TRBJ1-2; CDR3: CASSSQGGSVGSYGYTF; DNA: TGTGCCAGCAGCTCCCAGGGGGGCTCCGTTGGGAGCTATGGCTACACCTTC
D: TRBD1; length: 15; V: TRBV6-7; size: -; J: TRBJ2-5; CDR3: CAILNRTGGEETQYF; DNA: TGTGCCATCCTAAACCGGACAGGGGGCGAAGAGACCCAGTACTTC
D: -; length: 17; V: TRBV11-2; size: once; J: TRBJ2-5; CDR3: CASSLKERLLRQETQYF; DNA: TGTGCCAGCAGCTTAAAAGAGAGGTTACTCCGACAGGAGACCCAGTACTTC
D: TRBD1; length: 14; V: TRBV5-1; size: -; J: TRBJ2-7; CDR3: CASSLGAGGYEQYF; DNA: TGCGCCAGCAGCTTGGGCGCAGGGGGCTACGAGCAGTACTTC
D: -; length: 13; V: TRBV29-1; size: -; J: TRBJ2-3; CDR3: CSAELSGADTQYF; DNA: TGCAGCGCCGAACTAAGCGGCGCAGATACGCAGTATTTT
D: -; length: 15; V: TRBV4-1; size: -; J: TRBJ1-1; CDR3: CASSQGSAPNTEAFF; DNA: TGCGCCAGCAGCCAAGGTTCTGCGCCGAACACTGAAGCTTTCTTT
D: TRBD2; length: 16; V: TRBV5-4; size: few; J: TRBJ2-3; CDR3: CASSVSGRAGPDTQYF; DNA: TGTGCCAGCAGCGTGAGCGGGAGGGCCGGACCAGATACGCAGTATTTT
D: TRBD1; length: 15; V: TRBV2; size: -; J: TRBJ1-2; CDR3: CASAPRGQGFYGYTF; DNA: TGTGCCAGCGCCCCCCGGGGACAGGGGTTCTATGGCTACACCTTC
D: TRBD1; length: 14; V: TRBV5-1; size: -; J: TRBJ1-1; CDR3: CASSLGTGNTEAFF; DNA: TGCGCCAGCAGCTTGGGGACAGGGAACACTGAAGCTTTCTTT
D: -; length: 13; V: TRBV7-3; size: -; J: TRBJ1-1; CDR3: CASSLGGVNEAFF; DNA: TGTGCCAGCAGCTTAGGGGGGGTAAATGAAGCTTTCTTT
D: TRBD1; length: 14; V: TRBV6-1; size: -; J: TRBJ1-1; CDR3: CASSEAQGGTEAFF; DNA: TGTGCCAGCAGTGAAGCGCAGGGGGGCACTGAAGCTTTCTTT
D: TRBD1; length: 14; V: TRBV28; size: -; J: TRBJ2-3; CDR3: CASNRDRVTDTQYF; DNA: TGTGCCAGTAACCGGGACAGGGTCACAGATACGCAGTATTTT
D: TRBD2; length: 14; V: TRBV4-3; size: -; J: TRBJ2-1; CDR3: CASSLVAGGNEQFF; DNA: TGCGCCAGCAGCCTAGTAGCGGGAGGCAATGAGCAGTTCTTC
D: -; length: 15; V: TRBV5-8; size: -; J: TRBJ1-3; CDR3: CASSLDSHSGNTIYF; DNA: TGTGCCAGCAGCTTGGACAGCCACTCTGGAAACACCATATATTTT
D: TRBD2; length: 16; V: TRBV7-2; size: -; J: TRBJ2-2; CDR3: CASRGTSGGFTGELFF; DNA: TGTGCCAGCAGGGGGACTAGCGGGGGGTTCACCGGGGAGCTGTTTTTT
D: TRBD2; length: 16; V: TRBV28; size: once; J: TRBJ2-3; CDR3: CASRFGLAKDTDTQYF; DNA: TGTGCCAGCAGGTTTGGACTAGCTAAAGACACAGATACGCAGTATTTT
D: TRBD1; length: 14; V: TRBV7-2; size: -; J: TRBJ2-5; CDR3: CASSPHRTGETQYF; DNA: TGTGCCAGCAGCCCCCACCGGACAGGGGAGACCCAGTACTTC
D: -; length: 15; V: TRBV27; size: -; J: TRBJ1-4; CDR3: CASSLRPRGNEKLFF; DNA: TGTGCCAGCAGTTTACGTCCCAGGGGAAATGAAAAACTGTTTTTT
D: TRBD2; length: 15; V: TRBV6-6; size: -; J: TRBJ2-2; CDR3: CASSYSGGVTGELFF; DNA: TGTGCCAGCAGTTACTCGGGGGGGGTCACCGGGGAGCTGTTTTTT
D: -; length: 14; V: TRBV9; size: -; J: TRBJ2-2; CDR3: CASQGHSNTGELFF; DNA: TGTGCCAGCCAGGGGCATTCGAACACCGGGGAGCTGTTTTTT
D: -; length: 15; V: TRBV6-6; size: few; J: TRBJ2-2; CDR3: CASQTGFENTGELFF; DNA: TGTGCCAGTCAGACAGGTTTTGAAAACACCGGGGAGCTGTTTTTT
D: -; length: 15; V: TRBV7-2; size: -; J: TRBJ1-5; CDR3: CASSLDTMRNQPQHF; DNA: TGTGCCAGCAGCTTAGATACTATGCGCAATCAGCCCCAGCATTTT
D: TRBD1; length: 16; V: TRBV5-4; size: -; J: TRBJ2-2; CDR3: CASSPRTGDRTGELFF; DNA: TGTGCCAGCAGTCCGCGGACAGGGGATAGGACCGGGGAGCTGTTTTTT
D: -; length: 16; V: TRBV7-2; size: -; J: TRBJ2-2; CDR3: CASSLSRAALTGELFF; DNA: TGTGCCAGCAGCTTAAGCCGAGCGGCCCTCACCGGGGAGCTGTTTTTT
D: -; length: 12; V: TRBV29-1; size: -; J: TRBJ2-5; CDR3: CSIFQGRETQYF; DNA: TGCAGCATCTTTCAGGGCCGGGAGACCCAGTACTTC
D: -; length: 14; V: TRBV2; size: -; J: TRBJ1-3; CDR3: CTSSREGPGNTIYF; DNA: TGTACCAGCAGTCGGGAGGGGCCGGGAAACACCATATATTTT
D: -; length: 15; V: TRBV28; size: -; J: TRBJ2-7; CDR3: CASSFLGTLLYEQYF; DNA: TGTGCCAGCAGTTTTTTGGGCACTTTATTATACGAGCAGTACTTC
D: TRBD1; length: 13; V: TRBV6-5; size: -; J: TRBJ2-7; CDR3: CASSRQGSREQYF; DNA: TGTGCCAGCAGTAGACAGGGGTCTCGCGAGCAGTACTTC
D: TRBD1; length: 15; V: TRBV4-1; size: -; J: TRBJ1-2; CDR3: CASSQDPGQVYGYTF; DNA: TGCGCCAGCAGCCAAGATCCGGGACAGGTCTATGGCTACACCTTC
D: TRBD1; length: 14; V: TRBV4-1; size: -; J: TRBJ1-1; CDR3: CASSRGTENTEAFF; DNA: TGCGCCAGCAGCAGGGGGACAGAGAACACTGAAGCTTTCTTT